This is a list of T cell receptor beta chains from one sample in a study of response to subunit inactivated influenza vaccine. TCRdb reanalysed the RT-PCR reads using MiXCR and keeps one entry per CDR3 protein. The repertoire holds 300,000 to 350,000 distinct CDR3 sequences, with about 20% as singletons. Sequenced material: PBMCs from blood, taken about 20 months after vaccination. These receptors were obtained from a man between 50 and 70 years old who received an inactivated influenza vaccine. CDR3s leave out the opening cysteine and the closing phenylalanine or tryptophan. Fields, in order: CDR3 protein, clone size, V gene. Clone size is not always given. Where it is, it says once, few, many or a class for expanded clones.

ASTLNYGYT,many,TRBV7-9
ASRTNLGLAETQY,few,TRBV5-4
ASSHTGPFSYEQY,.,TRBV4-1
SVDIQGAGTEAF,few,TRBV29-1
ASSSDPTQGYT,few,TRBV5-6
ASSWRQGENYGYT,.,TRBV7-2
SALTANYGYT,.,TRBV20-1
ASSQNRVGSADTQY,few,TRBV4-1
ASSLVTGGNTEAF,many,TRBV7-8
ASSYVPAGEAF,many,TRBV6-6
ASTVAGGLYNEQF,.,TRBV19
ASSGYLDSYNEQF,few,TRBV28
ASRPPGSQYNSPLH,many,TRBV27
ASETNNEETQY,.,TRBV5-6
ASNYGTDAF,.,TRBV12-3/TRBV12-4
SATGATPYEQY,.,TRBV29-1